These 26 T cell receptor beta chains came from one sample sequenced in a study of early T cells in non-severe SARS-CoV-2 infection. TCRdb reanalysed the 5' RACE reads using MiXCR and keeps one entry per CDR3 protein. This table has tens of thousands of distinct CDR3 sequences, around 9.1% appearing once. The input for sequencing was whole blood, taken at baseline. The receptors here all came from an adult who was a healthcare worker with PCR-confirmed SARS-CoV-2 infection or an uninfected control (not recorded which).

The chain has TRBV30 and TRBJ2-3, with 7 bases aligning to TRBD1. CDR1 GTSNPN and CDR2 SVGIG come from the germline V gene (reference sequence). The ends lost 1 base at V and 4 bases at J; junction bases unmatched: 5. This CDR3 region has 14 residues. The CDR3 loop is CAWSGNRGADTQYF. The CDR3 bases are TGTGCCTGGAGTGGGAACAGGGGTGCAGATACGCAGTATTTT.

There are a few counts of this clonotype. This chain uses TRBV5-1 with TRBJ2-2, with D perhaps TRBD1 (6 bases). Trimming cost V 0 bases and J 4 bases, with 10 bases left between them. The CDR3 runs to 15 residues. Germline CDR1 and CDR2: SGHRS and YFSETQ. CDR3 in DNA: TGCGCCAGCAGCTTGGAGGCAGGGGTCACCGGGGAGCTGTTTTTT. Amino acid sequence: CASSLEAGVTGELFF. Combining the CDR3 with reference TRBV5-1 and TRBJ2-2 gives the whole variable domain KAGVTQTPRYLIKTRGQQVTLSCSPISGHRSVSWYQQTPGQGLQFLFEYFSETQRNKGNFPGRFSGRQFSNSRSEMNVSTLELGDSALYLCASSLEAGVTGELFFGEGSRLTVL.

This clonotype turned up a few times. The chain combines TRBV18 with TRBJ1-1; D is undetermined. Trimming cost V 2 bases and J 2 bases, with 12 bases left between them. Germline loops: CDR1 KGHSH, CDR2 LQKENI. This CDR3 comprises 15 residues. In DNA form, the CDR3 reads TGTGCCAGCTCACCAGACGCAGTTGGAAACACTGAAGCTTTCTTT. Amino acid sequence: CASSPDAVGNTEAFF. Full variable domain (rest looked up from reference TRBV18 and TRBJ1-1): NAGVMQNPRHLVRRRGQEARLRCSPMKGHSHVYWYRQLPEEGLKFMVYLQKENIIDESGMPKERFSAEFPKEGPSILRIQQVVRGDSAAYFCASSPDAVGNTEAFFGQGTRLTVV.

This clonotype came up a few times. The V call is TRBV7-2, the J call TRBJ2-1, with a tentative D call TRBD2 (5 bases). V gave up 4 bases and J gave up 9 bases, with 16 bases separating them. The CDR3 totals 14 residues. Per germline, CDR1 SGHTA and CDR2 FQGNSA. The CDR3 protein is CASSSGVNPTEQFF. The CDR3 DNA is TGTGCCAGCAGCTCCGGGGTAAATCCCACTGAGCAGTTCTTC.

This clonotype was detected many times. J is TRBJ1-1 and V is TRBV2; no definite D call. Germline V lookup: CDR1 SNHLY, CDR2 FYNNEI. CDR3 length: 12 amino acids. Deletions cut 1 base from V and 8 bases from J, with 8 bases between. The CDR3 DNA reads TGTGCCAGCAGTGAAGGGGTCCACGAAGCTTTCTTT. Its protein product is CASSEGVHEAFF.

This clonotype was counted ten times or more. The chain uses TRBV7-8 and TRBJ2-7, with 7 bases fitting TRBD1. Looked up from germline, CDR1 is SGHVS and CDR2 is FQNEAQ. The CDR3 extends over 16 amino acids. J gave up 6 bases and V 2 bases, and 13 bases lay outside the gene matches. DNA of the CDR3: TGTGCCAGCAGCTTACTGGAAAACAGGGGATCCAGCGAGCAGTACTTC. Translated: CASSLLENRGSSEQYF. Filled out from reference TRBV7-8 and TRBJ2-7, the complete variable domain reads GAGVSQSPRYKVAKRGQDVALRCDPISGHVSLFWYQQALGQGPEFLTYFQNEAQLDKSGLPSDRFFAERPEGSVSTLKIQRTQQEDSAVYLCASSLLENRGSSEQYFGPGTRLTVT.

This chain uses TRBV18 with TRBJ2-1; 7 positions agree with TRBD2. CDR3 length: 15 residues. Germline V CDR1 and CDR2: KGHSH, LQKENI. The J segment lost 4 bases and the V segment lost 3 bases, leaving 6 bases of the junction unmatched. The CDR3 DNA is TGTGCCAGCTCACCGAGCGGGGATCCTTACAATGAGCAGTTCTTC. Translated, it gives CASSPSGDPYNEQFF.

Many counts were recorded for this clonotype. The J gene is TRBJ1-1, the V gene TRBV30; D is perhaps TRBD1 (6 bases). Germline CDR1 and CDR2: GTSNPN and SVGIG (reference sequence). This CDR3 has 14 residues. V shed 0 bases and J shed 4 bases, with 12 bases lying between them. CDR3 sequence (DNA): TGTGCCTGGAGTGTAAGGACAGACGGCACTGAAGCTTTCTTT. Residues: CAWSVRTDGTEAFF.

This clonotype was found a few times. This sequence joins TRBV4-2 and TRBJ1-1; possible D gene TRBD1, 5 bases. The V gene lost 3 bases and the J gene lost 3 bases, with 14 bases spanning the gap. This CDR3 is built from 15 residues. Germline V gene lookup returns CDR1 LGHNA and CDR2 YNFKEQ. CDR3: CASSQEDGGYTEAFF. In nucleotides, the CDR3 is TGTGCCAGCAGCCAGGAGGATGGGGGATACACTGAAGCTTTCTTT.

This clonotype was seen only a few times. The rearrangement joins TRBV5-1 to TRBJ2-1; 8 bases are a match to TRBD1. Germline-derived CDR1 and CDR2 are SGHRS and YFSETQ. The CDR3 is made up of 15 amino acids. The trim removed 2 bases at V and 3 bases at J, leaving 4 bases unmatched. The DNA for the CDR3 is TGCGCCAGCAGCTTAGGGACAGGAGTCTACAATGAGCAGTTCTTC. Translated: CASSLGTGVYNEQFF. The variable domain in full, with the rest retrieved from reference TRBV5-1 and TRBJ2-1, is KAGVTQTPRYLIKTRGQQVTLSCSPISGHRSVSWYQQTPGQGLQFLFEYFSETQRNKGNFPGRFSGRQFSNSRSEMNVSTLELGDSALYLCASSLGTGVYNEQFFGPGTRLTVL.

J is TRBJ1-2 and V is TRBV14; possibly TRBD1 for D (6 bases). Looked up from germline, CDR1 is SGHDN and CDR2 is FVKESK. V lost 4 bases, J lost 6 bases, and 15 bases lay in between. The CDR3 is 14 amino acids. The CDR3 sequence is CASSPHGDINGYTF. The CDR3 DNA reads TGTGCCAGCAGCCCGCATGGGGACATCAATGGCTACACCTTC.

This clonotype was recorded many times. This chain joins TRBV6-2 or TRBV6-3 and TRBJ1-2; 12 positions match TRBD1. This CDR3 comprises 18 residues. The V and J ends lost 0 bases and 6 bases, in that order; junction bases with no gene match: 11. Germline V gives CDR1 MNHEY, CDR2 SVGEGT. CDR3 DNA: TGTGCCAGCAGTTACTCCGGGACAGGGGGCGATCCGTCGCATGGCTACACCTTC. Amino acid sequence: CASSYSGTGGDPSHGYTF.

The table lists this clonotype with a few counts. The chain employs TRBV7-8 and TRBJ1-1, with a possible D match to TRBD1 (6 bases). The CDR3 contains 15 residues. V was trimmed by 5 bases and J by 8 bases, leaving 21 bases between them. Germline V gene lookup returns CDR1 SGHVS and CDR2 FQNEAQ. The CDR3 region is CASSPRGGRMQEAFF. The CDR3 DNA is TGTGCCAGCAGCCCACGTGGGGGCAGAATGCAAGAAGCTTTCTTT.

The chain uses TRBV6-5 and TRBJ1-1; a weak D match, TRBD1 (6 bases). The V gene lost 6 bases and the J gene lost 3 bases, with 11 bases spanning the gap. CDR3 length: 13 residues. CDR1 is MNHEY and CDR2 is SVGAGI in the germline V gene. The CDR3, as DNA: TGTGCCAGCAGACTGGGGGCGGACACTGAAGCTTTCTTT. Translating it yields CASRLGADTEAFF.

This chain connects TRBV29-1 to TRBJ1-4; no firm D call. Per the germline V gene, CDR1 is SQVTM and CDR2 is ANQGSEA. With 4 bases removed from V and 4 bases from J, the gap between germline ends came to 4 bases. This CDR3 comprises 11 residues. The CDR3 region is CSVVVNEKLFF. The CDR3 DNA is TGCAGCGTTGTGGTTAATGAAAAACTGTTTTTT.

In its sample, this clonotype was seen many times. J is TRBJ2-3 and V is TRBV11-2, with D possibly being TRBD2 (6 bases). The V end was cut by 3 bases, the J end by 2 bases, with 9 bases between. The germline V gene encodes CDR1 SGHAT and CDR2 FQNNGV. The CDR3 runs 14 residues. The CDR3 nucleotides read TGTGCCAGCAGCTTGGAGGGTCCCACAGATACGCAGTATTTT. This gives the protein CASSLEGPTDTQYF.

There are many counts of this clonotype. The gene calls are TRBV3-1 and TRBJ2-7, with TRBD2 as a possible D gene (5 bases). The CDR3 totals 14 residues. CDR1 and CDR2 (germline): LGHDT, YNNKEL (reference sequence). Deletions cut 0 bases from V and 2 bases from J, with 8 bases between. CDR3 protein: CASSQDPGTYEQYF. The CDR3 nucleotides are TGTGCCAGCAGCCAAGATCCCGGGACCTACGAGCAGTACTTC.

The chain has TRBV7-9 and TRBJ2-1, with TRBD2 matching over 7 bases. Germline V gene data show CDR1 as SEHNR and CDR2 as FQNEAQ (reference sequence). CDR3 length: 16 residues. With 5 bases clipped from V and 4 bases from J, the junction kept 11 bases outside the gene matches. CDR3 nucleotide sequence: TGTGCCAGCAGCCCGAGCGGGACCTTGAAGTACAATGAGCAGTTCTTC. As protein: CASSPSGTLKYNEQFF.

This clonotype was recorded at least ten times. This sequence joins TRBV5-4 and TRBJ2-1; 11 bases are shared with TRBD2. Germline V lookup: CDR1 SGHNT, CDR2 YYREEE (reference sequence). The V and J ends lost 5 bases and 7 bases, in that order; junction bases with no gene match: 2. This CDR3 comprises 13 residues. The CDR3 coding sequence is TGTGCCAGCAGGACTAGCGGGGAAAATGAGCAGTTCTTC. The encoded protein is CASRTSGENEQFF.

V usage is TRBV7-2 and J usage is TRBJ2-7; 14 bases line up with TRBD2. The CDR3 consists of 15 residues. Trimming removed 5 bases from V and 4 bases from J; junction bases left unmatched: 4. CDR1 is SGHTA, CDR2 FQGNSA, per germline. The CDR3 nucleotides are TGTGCCAGCAGCGCCCGGACTAGCGGGGGGTACGAGCAGTACTTC. Its protein is CASSARTSGGYEQYF.

This chain connects TRBV5-1 to TRBJ2-5, with D perhaps given as TRBD1 or TRBD2 (6 bases each). Trimming shortened V by 2 bases and J by 5 bases, and 13 bases separated the two germline ends. CDR3 size: 14 residues. The germline gives CDR1 SGHRS, CDR2 YFSETQ. This CDR3 is CASSFRGLLETQYF. The CDR3 DNA reads TGCGCCAGCAGCTTCCGGGGGCTTTTGGAGACCCAGTACTTC. Drawing the rest from reference TRBV5-1 and TRBJ2-5, the complete variable domain is KAGVTQTPRYLIKTRGQQVTLSCSPISGHRSVSWYQQTPGQGLQFLFEYFSETQRNKGNFPGRFSGRQFSNSRSEMNVSTLELGDSALYLCASSFRGLLETQYFGPGTRLLVL.

The sample holds a few counts of this clonotype. The rearrangement uses TRBV3-1 and TRBJ2-7, with D maybe TRBD2 (6 bases). The CDR3 contains 16 residues. Germline V gene sequence: CDR1 LGHDT, CDR2 YNNKEL (reference sequence). The V end lost 1 base, the J end lost 2 bases, and 15 bases lay between the germline ends. The CDR3 DNA reads TGTGCCAGCAGCCAAGTTGGAGGGTATGGGGCCTACGAGCAGTACTTC. Translation gives CASSQVGGYGAYEQYF.

Many counts were recorded for this clonotype. The CDR3 is CSAETGQDTEAFF. The CDR3 region has the DNA TGCAGTGCCGAGACAGGGCAGGACACTGAAGCTTTCTTT. The chain combines TRBV20-1 with TRBJ1-1; 7 bases match TRBD1. CDR1 and CDR2 (germline): DFQATT, SNEGSKA (reference sequence). The CDR3 runs to 13 residues. J gave up 3 bases and V 6 bases, and 7 bases lay outside the gene matches.

This clonotype was observed at least ten times. This sequence joins TRBV18 and TRBJ1-1; D uncertain. With 3 bases removed from V and 4 bases from J, the gap between germline ends came to 9 bases. Germline V gene sequence: CDR1 KGHSH, CDR2 LQKENI. The CDR3 spans 13 residues. The CDR3, as DNA: TGTGCCAGCTCACCCGGGGTAGCCACTGAAGCTTTCTTT. The encoded protein is CASSPGVATEAFF.

This clonotype was seen only a few times. The J gene is TRBJ2-3, the V gene TRBV9; D may be TRBD2 (6 bases). V lost 4 bases and J lost 0, with 24 bases in between. The germline V gene has CDR1 SGDLS and CDR2 YYNGEE. The CDR3 totals 19 residues. In DNA form, the CDR3 reads TGTGCCAGCAGCCCCCACCCGGCTAGCGATTTTATAAGCACAGATACGCAGTATTTT. Translating gives CASSPHPASDFISTDTQYF.

This clonotype was counted ten times or more. V is TRBV6-2 or TRBV6-3 and J is TRBJ1-5; TRBD1 matches 7 bases. Germline-derived CDR1 and CDR2 are MNHEY and SVGEGT. J lost 5 bases, V lost 2 bases, and 6 bases had no gene match. This CDR3 has 15 amino acids. The chain's CDR3 is CASSYGQGDDQPQHF. CDR3 bases: TGTGCCAGCAGTTACGGGCAGGGGGACGATCAGCCCCAGCATTTT.